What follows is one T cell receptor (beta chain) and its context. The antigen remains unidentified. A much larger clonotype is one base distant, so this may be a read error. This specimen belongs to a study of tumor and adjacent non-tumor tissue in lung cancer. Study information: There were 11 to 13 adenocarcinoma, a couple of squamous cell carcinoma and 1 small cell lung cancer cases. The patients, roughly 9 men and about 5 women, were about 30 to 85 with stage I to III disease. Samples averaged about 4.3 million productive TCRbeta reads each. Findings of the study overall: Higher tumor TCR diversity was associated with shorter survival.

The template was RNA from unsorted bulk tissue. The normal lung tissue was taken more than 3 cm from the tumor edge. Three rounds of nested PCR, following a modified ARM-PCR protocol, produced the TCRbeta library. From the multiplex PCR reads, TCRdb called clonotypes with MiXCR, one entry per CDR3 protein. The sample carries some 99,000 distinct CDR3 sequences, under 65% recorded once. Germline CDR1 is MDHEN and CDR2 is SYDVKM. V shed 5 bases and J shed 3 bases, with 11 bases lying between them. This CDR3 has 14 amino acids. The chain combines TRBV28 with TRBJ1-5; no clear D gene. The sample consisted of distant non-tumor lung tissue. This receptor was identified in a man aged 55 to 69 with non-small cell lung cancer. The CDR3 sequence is CASSAKRDNQPQHF. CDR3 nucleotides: TGTGCCAGCAGTGCCAAGCGAGACAATCAGCCCCAGCATTTT.